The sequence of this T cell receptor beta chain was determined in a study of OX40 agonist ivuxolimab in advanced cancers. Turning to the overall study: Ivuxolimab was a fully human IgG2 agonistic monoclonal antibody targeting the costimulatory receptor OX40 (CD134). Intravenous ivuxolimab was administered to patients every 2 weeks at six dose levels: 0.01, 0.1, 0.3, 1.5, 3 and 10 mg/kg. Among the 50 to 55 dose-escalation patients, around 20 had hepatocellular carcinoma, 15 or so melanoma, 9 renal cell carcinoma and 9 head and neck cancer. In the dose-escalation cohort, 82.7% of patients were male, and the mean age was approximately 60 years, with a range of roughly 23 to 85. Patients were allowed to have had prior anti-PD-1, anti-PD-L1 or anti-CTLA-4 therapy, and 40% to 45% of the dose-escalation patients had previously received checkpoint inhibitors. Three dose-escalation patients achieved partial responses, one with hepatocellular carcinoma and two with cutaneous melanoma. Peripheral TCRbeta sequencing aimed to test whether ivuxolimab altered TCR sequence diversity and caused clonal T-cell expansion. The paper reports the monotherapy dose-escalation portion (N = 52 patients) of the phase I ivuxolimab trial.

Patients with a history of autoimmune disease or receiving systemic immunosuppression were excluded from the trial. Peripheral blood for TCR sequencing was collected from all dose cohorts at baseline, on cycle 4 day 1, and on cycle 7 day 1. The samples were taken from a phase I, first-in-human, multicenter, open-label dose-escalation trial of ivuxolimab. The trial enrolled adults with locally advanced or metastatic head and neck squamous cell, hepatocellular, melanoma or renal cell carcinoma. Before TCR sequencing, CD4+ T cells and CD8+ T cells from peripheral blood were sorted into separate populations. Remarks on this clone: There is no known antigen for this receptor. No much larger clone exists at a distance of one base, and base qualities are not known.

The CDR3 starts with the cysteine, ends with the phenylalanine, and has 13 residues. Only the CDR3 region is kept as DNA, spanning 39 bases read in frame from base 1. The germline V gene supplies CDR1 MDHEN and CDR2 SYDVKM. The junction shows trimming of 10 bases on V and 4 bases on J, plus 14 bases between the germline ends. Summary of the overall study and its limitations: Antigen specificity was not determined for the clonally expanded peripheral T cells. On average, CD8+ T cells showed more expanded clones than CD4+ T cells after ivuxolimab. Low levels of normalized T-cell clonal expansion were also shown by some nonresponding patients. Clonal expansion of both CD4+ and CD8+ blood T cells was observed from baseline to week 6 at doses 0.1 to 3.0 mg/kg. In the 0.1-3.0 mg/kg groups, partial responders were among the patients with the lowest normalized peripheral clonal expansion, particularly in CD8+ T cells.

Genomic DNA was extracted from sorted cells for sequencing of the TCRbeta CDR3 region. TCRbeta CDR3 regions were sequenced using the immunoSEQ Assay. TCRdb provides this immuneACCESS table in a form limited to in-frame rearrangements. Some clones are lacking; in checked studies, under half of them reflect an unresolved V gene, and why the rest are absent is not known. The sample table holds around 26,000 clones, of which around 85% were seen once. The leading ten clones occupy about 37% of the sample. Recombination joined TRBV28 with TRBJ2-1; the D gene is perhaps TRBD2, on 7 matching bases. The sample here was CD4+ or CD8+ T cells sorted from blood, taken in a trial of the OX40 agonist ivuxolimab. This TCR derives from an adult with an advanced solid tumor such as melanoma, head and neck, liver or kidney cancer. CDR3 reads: CATRGGGYNEQFF. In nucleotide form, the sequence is TGTGCCACAAGGGGGGGCGGATACAATGAGCAGTTCTTC.